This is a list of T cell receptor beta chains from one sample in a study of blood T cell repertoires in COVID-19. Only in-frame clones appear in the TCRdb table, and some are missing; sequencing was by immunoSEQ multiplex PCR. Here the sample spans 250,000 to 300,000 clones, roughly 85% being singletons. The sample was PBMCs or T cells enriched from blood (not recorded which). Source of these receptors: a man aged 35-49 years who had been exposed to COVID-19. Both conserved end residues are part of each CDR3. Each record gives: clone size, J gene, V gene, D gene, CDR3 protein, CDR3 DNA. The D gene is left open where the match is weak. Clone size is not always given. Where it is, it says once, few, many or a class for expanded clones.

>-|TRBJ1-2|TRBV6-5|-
CASSTQQGDYGYTF
TGTGCCAGCAGTACACAACAGGGAGACTATGGCTACACCTTC
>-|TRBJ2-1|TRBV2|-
CASRADTSSYNEQFF
TGTGCCAGCAGGGCCGACACAAGCTCCTACAATGAGCAGTTCTTC
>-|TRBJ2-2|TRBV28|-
CASSFGGMNTGELFF
TGTGCCAGCAGTTTCGGAGGGATGAACACCGGGGAGCTGTTTTTT
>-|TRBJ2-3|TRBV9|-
CASSHPRSVFVSTDTQYF
TGTGCCAGCAGTCACCCCCGATCGGTGTTCGTAAGCACAGATACGCAGTATTTT
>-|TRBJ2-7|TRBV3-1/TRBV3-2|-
CASRDQGSGYEQYF
TGTGCCAGCAGGGATCAGGGGTCAGGCTACGAGCAGTACTTC
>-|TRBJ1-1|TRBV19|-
CASTTYGREITEAFF
TGTGCCAGTACCACCTACGGACGGGAGATCACTGAAGCTTTCTTT
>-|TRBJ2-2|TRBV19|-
CASSRDTGILAGELFF
TGTGCCAGTAGCCGGGACACGGGTATTCTTGCCGGGGAGCTGTTTTTT
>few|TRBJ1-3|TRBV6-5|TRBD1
CASSQGAAGNTIYF
TGTGCCAGCAGCCAGGGGGCTGCTGGAAACACCATATATTTT
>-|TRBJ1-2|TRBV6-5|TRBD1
CASTRTGANYGYTF
TGTGCCAGCACCCGGACAGGCGCTAACTATGGCTACACCTTC
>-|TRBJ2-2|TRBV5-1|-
CASSLAIGGVGELFF
TGCGCCAGCAGCTTGGCGATTGGAGGGGTCGGGGAGCTGTTTTTT
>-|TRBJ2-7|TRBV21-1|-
CANKLLQYF
TGTGCCAACAAGTTGCTGCAGTACTTC
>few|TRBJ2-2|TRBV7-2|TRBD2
CASSTRGGFLNTGELFF
TGTGCCAGCTCTACGCGCGGGGGATTCCTAAACACCGGGGAGCTGTTTTTT
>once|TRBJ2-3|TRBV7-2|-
CASSSSGSSYTQYF
TGTGCCAGCAGCTCCAGTGGCTCTTCCTATACGCAGTATTTT
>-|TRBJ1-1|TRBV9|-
CASSVGTMNTEAFF
TGTGCCAGCAGCGTTGGCACCATGAACACTGAAGCTTTCTTT
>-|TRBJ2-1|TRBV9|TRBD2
CASTQMGSGTSYNEQFF
TGTGCCAGCACCCAGATGGGTAGCGGGACCTCCTACAATGAGCAGTTCTTC
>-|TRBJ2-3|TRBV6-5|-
CASINSGAEDTQYF
TGTGCCAGCATCAATAGCGGAGCAGAGGATACGCAGTATTTT
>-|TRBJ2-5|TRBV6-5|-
CATRTPQLGETQYF
TGTGCCACCAGGACGCCTCAACTAGGGGAGACCCAGTACTTC
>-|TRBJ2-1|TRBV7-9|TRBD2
CASSSLAGATGGYNEQFF
TGTGCCAGCAGCTCCCTAGCGGGAGCTACCGGAGGGTACAATGAGCAGTTCTTC
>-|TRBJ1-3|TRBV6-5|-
CASSRTGPGNTIYF
TGTGCCAGCAGTCGTACAGGGCCTGGAAACACCATATATTTT
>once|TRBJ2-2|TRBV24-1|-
CATSDHTGLGELFF
TGTGCCACCAGTGACCATACTGGGCTCGGGGAGCTGTTTTTT
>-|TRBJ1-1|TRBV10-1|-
CASSPRFDTEAFF
TGCGCCAGCAGTCCTCGGTTCGATACTGAAGCTTTCTTT
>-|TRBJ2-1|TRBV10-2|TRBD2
CASSEGLAGKGEQFF
TGCGCCAGCAGTGAGGGGCTAGCGGGAAAGGGTGAGCAGTTCTTC
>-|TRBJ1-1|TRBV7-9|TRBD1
CASSYGQGEAFF
TGTGCCAGCAGCTACGGACAGGGAGAAGCTTTCTTT